This T cell receptor beta chain is from a study of T cells in Graves' hyperthyroidism and ophthalmopathy (dated by TCRdb to between 2017 and 2020). Concerning the study at large: TCR V-J signatures able to tell the groups apart were searched for in a discovery cohort of 90 to 100 patients, of whom more than 40 had Graves' ophthalmopathy and roughly 58 had stable Graves' hyperthyroidism. An independent validation cohort of about 20 hyperthyroidism patients and some 15 patients who later progressed to ophthalmopathy tested prospective prediction of ophthalmopathy. The 100 or so discovery patients were randomly split 7:3 into training and test sets. In addition, the study compared T-cell repertoires in thyroid tissue and in blood from several Graves' hyperthyroidism patients. After sampling, hyperthyroidism patients received methimazole starting at 30 mg daily, and ophthalmopathy patients received high-dose intravenous methylprednisolone. According to the paper, TCR Vbeta CDR3 sequencing was carried out on roughly 130 peripheral blood samples, which came from around 43 ophthalmopathy, some 73 hyperthyroidism and about 17 progressor patients.

Comments on this clonotype: Its antigen has not been determined. Per-base quality was not reported, and no clone a single base away is much larger than it.

Study-level results and caveats: Most expanded thyroid clonotypes (frequency above 0.001) were also detected in blood, a finding suggesting that blood repertoires may reflect thyroid immune responses. In validation, progression to ophthalmopathy was predicted by the model with 70% to 71% sensitivity and 72% to 85% specificity, a median of about 6.4 months before onset. Ophthalmopathy was separated from stable hyperthyroidism by a 13 V-J signature model, with over 85% sensitivity and just over 81% specificity obtained in cross-validation and 80%/75% obtained in testing. No statistical method was used to fix the sample size in advance, and group allocation was not hidden from the investigators.

The TCR beta CDR3 regions were amplified from RNA transcripts. The TCR CDR3 was subjected to a first round of RT-PCR using the HTBI primer set and the Qiagen OneStep RT-PCR kit. Libraries were constructed in a second round of multiplex PCR, after which size selection and purification were carried out. The libraries were sequenced on an Illumina HiSeq2000 using paired-end 100 bp reads. The study's own analysis went as follows. SOAPnuke was used to process the raw data, throwing out any read that contained adapters or uncalled bases, had a mean Phred below 15, or lacked an exact constant-primer or identifier match. High-quality paired reads were merged with COPE v1.2.5, and unique nucleotide sequences were defined as clonotypes. Clonotypes were aligned to IMGT TRBV, TRBD and TRBJ reference segments using MiTCR v1.1. The analysis was restricted to V-J combinations with a frequency above 0.0001, which together covered 99.2% of the repertoires. The TCS score was defined as the ratio of F50 (clonal expansion) to E x V (chaos), calculated using BLOSUM62-based TCRdist between CDR3 peptides within each V-J. Welch's t-statistics and random forest reduced fewer than 550 V-J features to roughly 13, which were used in a naive Bayes classifier (R e1071). The similarity between thyroid and blood repertoires was quantified using the Morisita-Horn index. TCRdb took the public reads, trimmed them with fastp at Q25, ran MiXCR for clone calling and kept in-frame beta chains. Every entry covers one CDR3 protein and lists the most common genes and DNA from its rows. These V and J calls originate from TCRdb's pipeline instead of the authors' own analysis. This sample gives roughly 570,000 distinct CDR3 sequences in total; 46% of them show up just once. The top ten hold approximately 7.5% of the sample.

Graves' hyperthyroidism was defined as stable when no progression to ophthalmopathy occurred over 18 months of follow-up. The hyperthyroidism patients were between 18 and 65 years old and newly diagnosed, with a disease duration of less than 2 months. Exclusion was applied to patients with uncontrolled infections, other autoimmune diseases, pregnancy or lactation. Diagnoses were established on the basis of clinical symptoms, serum thyroxine and TRAb, thyroid ultrasound, and orbital computed tomography. Total RNA was extracted using Trizol reagent, and RNA quality was assessed on an Agilent 2100 Bioanalyzer. Clipping removes 2 bases from V and 18 bases from J, with 8 as the unmatched junction base count. For CDR1 and CDR2, the germline V gene lists KGHDR and SFDVKD. From the cysteine through the phenylalanine, the CDR3 covers 14 amino acids. The retained sequence is limited to the CDR3, 42 bases, with the frame set at the first base.

Sequencing input: peripheral blood or thyroid tissue (not recorded which). The source of this sequence is a woman in her late teens or twenties with Graves' hyperthyroidism. The V and J segments used are TRBV24-1 and TRBJ1-6; 11 central bases correspond to TRBD1. Here the CDR3 is given as CATSDSTGQGDTHF. The base sequence is TGTGCCACCAGTGATTCGACGGGACAGGGGGACACCCACTTT.